The clone carrying this T cell receptor (beta chain) appeared a few times. Germline lookup yields CDR1 SGHRS and CDR2 YFSETQ. This CDR3 has 14 residues. Trimming took 0 bases from V and 1 from J, leaving 7 bases between them. The record originates from a study of blood T cells in healthy people across ages. Primed by a sample-barcoded 5' primer and a J-beta primer mix, a second PCR proceeded for about 7 to 12 cycles. From the 5' RACE reads, TCRdb called clonotypes with MiXCR, one entry per CDR3 protein. Here the sample spans 800,000 to 950,000 distinct CDR3 sequences, almost 30% being singletons. The data also belong to a second study, concerning T cells of mothers and their children. As that study records: A few healthy Caucasian mothers gave samples, and so did their six children. RNA that had been extracted went wholly into cDNA synthesis, at about 1.5 ug per 15 ul.

The receptor comes from a woman between 40 and 55 years old in good health. The sequenced sample was blood. This chain connects TRBV5-1 to TRBJ1-2; D ambiguous. The DNA of the CDR3 is TGCGCCAGCAGCTTGGGACGGAATAACTATGGCTACACCTTC. Translated, it gives CASSLGRNNYGYTF.